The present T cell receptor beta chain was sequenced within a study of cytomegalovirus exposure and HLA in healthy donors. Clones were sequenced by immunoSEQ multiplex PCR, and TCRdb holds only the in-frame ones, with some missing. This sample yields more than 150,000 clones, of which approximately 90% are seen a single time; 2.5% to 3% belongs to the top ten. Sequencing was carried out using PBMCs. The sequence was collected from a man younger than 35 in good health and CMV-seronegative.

CDR3 sequence: CASSTGVTGNTIYF. In nucleotides, the CDR3 is TGTGCCAGTAGTACGGGGGTGACTGGAAACACCATATATTTT. The chain has TRBV19 and TRBJ1-3, with D maybe TRBD1 (5 bases). The CDR3 runs to 14 residues. V was pared by 4 bases and J by 2 bases, with 9 bases between. The germline V gene has CDR1 LNHDA and CDR2 SQIVND (reference sequence).